This T cell receptor beta chain comes out of a study of blood T cell repertoires in COVID-19. Study-wide background: Italy, Spain and the United States were the sources of the convalescent and acute COVID-19 samples.

TCRdb keeps only in-frame clones here, not all; method: immunoSEQ multiplex PCR. The table has roughly 220,000 clones, roughly four fifths seen once. Sequenced material: peripheral blood. The origin of this receptor is a woman aged 80 or older with COVID-19, enrolled during active disease.

The CDR3 DNA reads as TGTGCCAGCAGCTTGGCCGTGGGGACAAACTACGAGCAGTACTTC. This encodes CASSLAVGTNYEQYF. The chain combines TRBV5-5 with TRBJ2-7; possibly TRBD1 for D (6 bases). The V and J ends lost 0 bases and 3 bases respectively, with 13 bases between them. CDR1 and CDR2 from the germline V gene are SGHKS and YYEKEE (reference sequence). CDR3 length equals 15 residues.